The 31 T cell receptor beta chains below come from one sample, sequenced in a study of PD-L1 blockade in urothelial cancer. Clones were sequenced by immunoSEQ multiplex PCR, and TCRdb holds only the in-frame ones, with some missing. The sample lists some 52,000 clones, 84% occurring once. Specimen: PBMCs, collected around atezolizumab (anti-PD-L1) treatment. The receptors here all came from a middle-aged man with urothelial cancer.

This clone was seen more than once but under ten times. J is TRBJ2-5 and V is TRBV28; D is possibly TRBD1 (6 bases). V was shortened by 4 bases and J by 4 bases, with 13 bases between the two germline ends. The CDR3 runs 14 residues. Germline values: CDR1 MDHEN, CDR2 SYDVKM. The CDR3 is CASSSSQGRETQYF. The DNA for the CDR3 is TGTGCCAGCAGTTCCTCACAGGGTCGAGAGACCCAGTACTTC.

A single count supports this clone. The chain combines TRBV28 with TRBJ1-5; maybe TRBD1 (5 bases). V lost 8 bases, J lost 4 bases, and 9 bases lay in between. This CDR3 contains 12 residues. Per the germline V gene, CDR1 is MDHEN and CDR2 is SYDVKM. The CDR3 nucleotides read TGTGCCAGCGGGGGGGGAAATCAGCCCCAGCATTTT. Translating gives CASGGGNQPQHF.

V is TRBV7-9 and J is TRBJ2-5; the match to TRBD2 covers 7 bases. The CDR3 sequence is 13 residues long. V shed 5 bases and J 5 bases; nucleotides not matched to a gene: 5. Germline loops: CDR1 SEHNR, CDR2 FQNEAQ (reference sequence). The CDR3 coding sequence is TGTGCCAGCAGCCCAGCGGGGTGGGAGACCCAGTACTTC. Its translation: CASSPAGWETQYF.

V usage is TRBV28 and J usage is TRBJ2-1, with TRBD2 matching over 11 bases. Unmatched junction bases numbered 7, after V lost 4 bases and J lost 8 bases. Germline values: CDR1 MDHEN, CDR2 SYDVKM. The CDR3 runs to 15 residues. The CDR3 DNA reads as TGTGCCAGCAGTTCGGAACTAGCGGGAGTGTATGAGCAGTTCTTC. The encoded protein is CASSSELAGVYEQFF.

The genes are TRBV27 and TRBJ1-2; D not resolved. Germline V gives CDR1 MNHEY, CDR2 SMNVEV (reference sequence). Deletions cut 8 bases from V and 4 bases from J, with 14 bases between. The CDR3 consists of 13 residues. CDR3 amino acids: CASGEANGYGYTF. In DNA form, the CDR3 reads TGTGCCAGCGGCGAGGCGAATGGCTATGGCTACACCTTC.

The genes are TRBV4-1 and TRBJ2-1; D is possibly TRBD1 (5 bases). V lost 3 bases to trimming and J lost 8 bases, with 23 bases between them. This CDR3 has 17 amino acids. CDR1 and CDR2 from the germline V gene are MGHRA and YSYEKL. As DNA, the CDR3 is TGCGCCAGCAGCCACCACAAAATGGGGCCCCCTACGCATGAGCAGTTCTTC. Its translation: CASSHHKMGPPTHEQFF.

The genes are TRBV19 and TRBJ2-7, with TRBD1 matching over 7 bases. This CDR3 has 13 amino acids. CDR1 and CDR2 from the germline V gene are LNHDA and SQIVND (reference sequence). V was clipped by 4 bases and J by 2 bases; unmatched bases: 2. Here the CDR3 DNA reads TGTGCCAGTAGTACTCAGGGGGCCTACGAGCAGTACTTC. Protein: CASSTQGAYEQYF.

The chain uses TRBV27 and TRBJ2-3; 9 nucleotides match TRBD2. The ends lost 2 bases at V and 10 bases at J; junction bases unmatched: 10. CDR1 is MNHEY and CDR2 is SMNVEV in the germline V gene (reference sequence). This CDR3 is built from 15 residues. Written as DNA, the CDR3 is TGTGCCAGCAGTTTAGAGAATAGCGGGAGTTTGCCGCAGTATTTT. This sequence encodes CASSLENSGSLPQYF.

This clone appeared once. At one boundary the junction diverges from the germline segment, which might be a read error. The V gene is TRBV7-9, the J gene TRBJ2-1, with TRBD2 matching over 10 bases. This CDR3 spans 13 amino acids. Germline V CDR1 and CDR2: SEHNR, FQNEAQ (reference sequence). DNA for the CDR3: TGTGCCAGCAGCTTGGCTAGCGGGAGTAGACCCCTCTTC. Amino acids: CASSLASGSRPLF. The full variable domain, rest sourced from reference TRBV7-9 and TRBJ2-1, is DTGVSQNPRHKITKRGQNVTFRCDPISEHNRLYWYRQTLGQGPEFLTYFQNEAQLEKSRLLSDRFSAERPKGSFSTLEIQRTEQGDSAMYLCASSLASGSRPLFGPGTRLTVL.

This chain links TRBV4-1 with TRBJ1-5; 10 bases are shared with TRBD1. This CDR3 has 16 residues. V shed 4 bases, J shed 4 bases, and the junction held 7 bases outside the gene matches. From germline, CDR1 is MGHRA and CDR2 YSYEKL. The DNA of the CDR3 is TGCGCCAGCAGCCCCGGGACAGGGGTCTCAAATCAGCCCCAGCATTTT. This gives the protein CASSPGTGVSNQPQHF.

The chain uses TRBV19 and TRBJ2-6, with D unclear. This CDR3 has 14 amino acids. Per germline, CDR1 LNHDA and CDR2 SQIVND (reference sequence). Between the trimmed V and J ends, which lost 5 bases and 3 bases, there was a span of 8 bases. CDR3 sequence: CASSDLGGANVLTF. DNA of the CDR3: TGTGCCAGTAGTGACTTGGGTGGGGCCAACGTCCTGACTTTC.

J is TRBJ2-7 and V is TRBV28; 9 bases map to TRBD1. This CDR3 has 16 residues. The J segment lost 2 bases and the V segment lost 6 bases, leaving 11 bases of the junction unmatched. CDR1 and CDR2 from the germline V gene are MDHEN and SYDVKM. The CDR3 reads CASSRVGTGSTYEQYF. In nucleotides, the CDR3 is TGTGCCAGCAGCCGCGTCGGGACAGGGAGTACCTACGAGCAGTACTTC.

CDR3 region: CASSPTSGPYEQYF. The CDR3 DNA reads as TGTGCCAGCAGTCCGACTAGCGGACCCTACGAGCAGTACTTC. This chain connects TRBV6-1 to TRBJ2-7; 9 bases fit TRBD2. This CDR3 contains 14 residues. With 5 bases clipped from V and 2 bases from J, the junction kept 4 bases outside the gene matches. CDR1 and CDR2 from the germline V gene are MNHNS and SASEGT.

The V and J genes are TRBV6-5 and TRBJ2-2; 7 bases match TRBD2. The germline CDR1 and CDR2 sequences are MNHEY and SVGAGI. CDR3 size: 14 residues. The J segment lost 4 bases and the V segment lost 8 bases, leaving 7 bases of the junction unmatched. The CDR3 spells CASGGVLTTGELFF. The CDR3 nucleotides are TGTGCCAGCGGGGGGGTCCTGACCACCGGGGAGCTGTTTTTT.

The chain uses TRBV18 and TRBJ2-4; 7 nucleotides align to TRBD2. The CDR3 covers 19 residues. The ends lost 2 bases at V and 6 bases at J; junction bases unmatched: 19. Per the germline V gene, CDR1 is KGHSH and CDR2 is LQKENI. CDR3 residues: CASSPIRGLERSGPNIQYF. Here the CDR3 DNA reads TGTGCCAGCTCACCAATCCGCGGACTAGAGAGATCGGGGCCAAACATTCAGTACTTC.

As to this clone: The junction and the germline gene differ at one end; a read error may be behind it. DNA for the CDR3: TGTGCTAGCAGTTCGACAGGGGGGGCCGGGGAGCTGTTTTTT. The encoded protein is CASSSTGGAGELFF. The chain employs TRBV7-7 and TRBJ2-2, with 9 bases lining up with TRBD1. This CDR3 is 14 amino acids long. In germline, CDR1 is SSHAT, CDR2 FNYEAQ (reference sequence). Combining the CDR3 with reference TRBV7-7 and TRBJ2-2 gives the whole variable domain GAGVSQSPRYKVTKRGQDVTLRCDPISSHATLYWYQQALGQGPEFLTYFNYEAQPDKSGLPSDRFSAERPEGSISTLTIQRTEQRDSAMYRCASSSTGGAGELFFGEGSRLTVL.

The chain joins TRBV30 to TRBJ2-7, with 9 bases identical to TRBD1. This CDR3 region has 12 residues. Germline CDR1 GTSNPN, CDR2 SVGIG (reference sequence). V trimming: 4 bases; J trimming: 3 bases; junction bases outside the gene matches: 1. The CDR3 DNA reads TGTGCCTGGAAGGGACAGGGCTACGAGCAGTACTTC. Its translation is CAWKGQGYEQYF.

The chain is built from TRBV10-3 and TRBJ1-5, with 9 bases identical to TRBD1. The CDR3 contains 15 residues. Per the germline V gene, CDR1 is ENHRY and CDR2 is SYGVKD. V was clipped by 2 bases and J by 5 bases; unmatched bases: 4. The CDR3 sequence: CAISETGTGYQPQHF. DNA for the CDR3: TGTGCCATCAGTGAGACCGGGACAGGGTATCAGCCCCAGCATTTT.

The chain uses TRBV28 and TRBJ1-5, with D maybe TRBD1 (6 bases). V dropped 10 bases and J dropped 9 bases, with 16 bases sitting between them. Germline V gene data show CDR1 as MDHEN and CDR2 as SYDVKM. CDR3 length equals 12 residues. CDR3 nucleotide sequence: TGTGCCACCGAGGGGGTCAAGCGGCCCCAGCATTTT. Translating gives CATEGVKRPQHF.

The chain employs TRBV27 and TRBJ2-1; 10 positions agree with TRBD1. Trimming removed 5 bases from V and 7 bases from J; junction bases left unmatched: 8. This CDR3 has 15 residues. The germline V gene has CDR1 MNHEY and CDR2 SMNVEV (reference sequence). Written as DNA, the CDR3 is TGTGCCAGCAGTCTGGGACAGGGGTTTGAGAATGAGCAGTTCTTC. Translated, it gives CASSLGQGFENEQFF.

V is TRBV5-5 and J is TRBJ2-7; the match to TRBD1 covers 9 bases. The CDR3 consists of 15 residues. Losses at the gene ends were 7 bases for V and 1 base for J; bases not matched to a gene: 9. CDR1 and CDR2 (germline): SGHKS, YYEKEE (reference sequence). As DNA, the CDR3 is TGTGCCAGCGCGAGACCAGGGACAGGGTCCTACGAGCAGTACTTC. This translates into CASARPGTGSYEQYF.

This sequence joins TRBV4-2 and TRBJ2-1, with D maybe TRBD1 (6 bases). This CDR3 is built from 14 residues. The V gene's germline CDR1 is LGHNA and CDR2 YNFKEQ. V was shortened by 1 base and J by 5 bases, with 9 bases between the two germline ends. The CDR3 protein is CASSQGGRDNEQFF. The CDR3 nucleotides are TGTGCCAGCAGCCAAGGGGGGCGGGACAATGAGCAGTTCTTC.

The CDR3, as DNA: TGTGCCATCGGGGACATTTCTAACTATGGCTACACCTTC. This encodes CAIGDISNYGYTF. The chain uses TRBV6-4 and TRBJ1-2; TRBD1 might be the D (6 bases). Trimming removed 10 bases from V and 0 bases from J, with 12 bases in between. The CDR3 covers 13 residues. CDR1 and CDR2 from the germline V gene are MRHNA and SNTAGT.

The rearrangement uses TRBV27 and TRBJ2-5; D possibly corresponds to TRBD2 (5 bases). V lost 5 bases and J lost 1, with 17 bases in between. The CDR3 has 16 residues. The germline gives CDR1 MNHEY, CDR2 SMNVEV (reference sequence). The CDR3 reads CASSARGALVQETQYF. In nucleotides, the CDR3 is TGTGCCAGCAGTGCCCGGGGTGCCCTAGTCCAAGAGACCCAGTACTTC.

J is TRBJ2-7 and V is TRBV28; TRBD1 matches at 10 bases. Germline V CDR1 and CDR2: MDHEN, SYDVKM. Trimming cost V 3 bases and J 2 bases; bases outside gene matches: 7. The CDR3 runs to 16 residues. CDR3 loop: CASSFISGTGAYEQYF. The CDR3 bases are TGTGCCAGCAGTTTCATTTCCGGGACAGGGGCCTACGAGCAGTACTTC.

The chain uses TRBV2 and TRBJ2-7; tentatively, D is TRBD2 (6 bases). Per germline, CDR1 SNHLY and CDR2 FYNNEI. Trimming left V 6 bases short and J 3 bases short, with 12 bases between. The CDR3 length is 13 residues. The CDR3 DNA reads TGTGCCAGCAGAGGGGACTCAGGCTACGAGCAGTACTTC. Encoded protein: CASRGDSGYEQYF.

The chain employs TRBV6-5 and TRBJ2-3, with a possible D match to TRBD2 (5 bases). The CDR3 is 15 amino acids. Trimming removed 0 bases from V and 2 bases from J, with 9 bases in between. Germline values: CDR1 MNHEY, CDR2 SVGAGI. CDR3 DNA: TGTGCCAGCAGTTACTCTCCGGGATCCACAGATACGCAGTATTTT. Amino acids: CASSYSPGSTDTQYF.

The rearrangement joins TRBV7-8 to TRBJ2-7, with a tentative D call TRBD1 (6 bases). Germline CDR1 reads SGHVS; CDR2 reads FQNEAQ. This CDR3 is built from 16 residues. The germline V and J ends were trimmed by 2 bases and 0 bases, with 14 bases remaining between them. Here the CDR3 DNA reads TGTGCCAGCAGCTTAACAGGGACCCTGAGCTCCTACGAGCAGTACTTC. As protein: CASSLTGTLSSYEQYF.

This chain links TRBV2 with TRBJ2-3, with 9 bases aligning to TRBD1. After removal of 3 bases from V and 3 bases from J, the junction contained 4 bases not matched to a gene. The CDR3 contains 15 residues. Per germline, CDR1 SNHLY and CDR2 FYNNEI. The CDR3 reads CASSEGTGNTDTQYF. DNA for the CDR3: TGTGCCAGCAGTGAGGGGACAGGGAATACAGATACGCAGTATTTT.

The chain employs TRBV10-3 and TRBJ1-5; D call uncertain. CDR1 ENHRY and CDR2 SYGVKD come from the germline V gene. The V gene lost 6 bases and the J gene lost 6 bases, with 15 bases spanning the gap. The CDR3 is 14 residues long. The CDR3 DNA follows: TGTGCCATCAGCGGGTCGGGTAGAGGTCAGCCCCAGCATTTT. This translates into CAISGSGRGQPQHF.

The chain recombines TRBV7-9 with TRBJ2-3; 9 positions match TRBD1. V shed 6 bases and J 3 bases; nucleotides not matched to a gene: 7. CDR3 length: 15 amino acids. In germline, CDR1 is SEHNR, CDR2 FQNEAQ (reference sequence). The CDR3 bases are TGTGCCAGCAGGGCCGGGACAGGGTGGACAGATACGCAGTATTTT. Its protein is CASRAGTGWTDTQYF. The whole variable domain, remainder taken from reference TRBV7-9 and TRBJ2-3, is DTGVSQNPRHKITKRGQNVTFRCDPISEHNRLYWYRQTLGQGPEFLTYFQNEAQLEKSRLLSDRFSAERPKGSFSTLEIQRTEQGDSAMYLCASRAGTGWTDTQYFGPGTRLTVL.